This entry is about one TCR beta chain. The target antigen is unknown. Trimming cost V 3 bases and J 1 base; bases outside gene matches: 7. The CDR3 runs to 16 residues. Per the germline V gene, CDR1 is MNHNS and CDR2 is SASEGT. With baseline, cycle 4 day 1, and cycle 7 day 1 as timepoints, blood was sampled. Sequenced by immunoSEQ multiplex PCR; TCRdb stores in-frame clones only, minus some. The top ten hold 11% of the sample, which has tens of thousands of clones, approximately 93% seen once. These data originate in a study of OX40 agonist ivuxolimab in advanced cancers. Background on the study: Partial responses occurred in three patients (one hepatocellular carcinoma, two cutaneous melanoma).

The study, taken as a whole, reports: Clonal expansion from baseline to week 6 occurred in both CD4+ and CD8+ T cells.

This chain uses TRBV6-1 with TRBJ2-3, with 7 positions matching TRBD2. This sequence was found in an adult with an advanced solid tumor such as melanoma, head and neck, liver or kidney cancer. The sequences come from CD4+ or CD8+ T cells sorted from blood, collected in a trial of the OX40 agonist ivuxolimab. The CDR3 loop is CASSDPGTIGTDTQYF. As DNA, the CDR3 is TGTGCCAGCAGTGACCCCGGGACTATAGGCACAGATACGCAGTATTTT.